This T cell receptor beta chain was captured in a study of T cell responses to AZD1222 COVID-19 vaccine. Sequencing was performed with immunoSEQ multiplex PCR; in TCRdb, only in-frame clones are kept and a portion is missing. The repertoire holds approximately 80,000 clones, over 75% seen once, with about 3.1% in the top ten. Germline-derived CDR1 and CDR2 are LNHDA and SQIVND (reference sequence). The CDR3 totals 15 residues. V shed 3 bases and J 4 bases; nucleotides not matched to a gene: 5. The TCR originated in an adult who received the AZD1222 COVID-19 vaccine. The gene calls are TRBV19 and TRBJ2-3, with 9 bases lining up with TRBD2. Sequences were derived from peripheral blood, sampled 28 days after the second AZD1222 dose. The CDR3 reads CASSIKRGAADTQYF. The CDR3 DNA reads TGTGCCAGTAGTATCAAGCGGGGGGCGGCAGATACGCAGTATTTT.